The 19 T cell receptor beta chains given below trace back to one sample, sequenced in a study of shared clonotypes between healthy human individuals. The data were produced by immunoSEQ multiplex PCR, yet TCRdb's version contains in-frame clones alone and is incomplete. The table shows about 2.4 million clones, with 93% occurring only once. The sample comprised naive CD4+ T cells from PBMCs. Described subset: CD45RA+ positively selected. Receptor source: a man younger than 35 in good health. Some clones in this sample may be carry-over from other donors' samples.

This chain connects TRBV10-3 to TRBJ1-4, with D perhaps matching TRBD1 (5 bases). V lost 7 bases, J lost 2 bases, and 8 bases lay in between. The CDR3 contains 13 residues. Germline CDR1 and CDR2: ENHRY and SYGVKD. This CDR3 reads CAITTGTNEKLFF. The CDR3 bases are TGTGCCATCACTACAGGCACTAATGAAAAACTGTTTTTT.

The J gene is TRBJ1-2, the V gene TRBV5-1; D gene uncertain. Germline loops: CDR1 SGHRS, CDR2 YFSETQ. There are 14 residues in the CDR3. Trimming stripped 0 bases from V and 9 bases from J, with 15 bases between. CDR3 sequence: CASSLEPSTRRYTF. The CDR3 nucleotides are TGCGCCAGCAGCTTGGAGCCCTCGACGCGGCGCTACACCTTC.

The chain recombines TRBV6-6 with TRBJ1-2, with D maybe TRBD1 (6 bases). This CDR3 is built from 15 residues. The V gene's germline CDR1 is MNHNY and CDR2 SVGAGI (reference sequence). V lost 0 bases, J lost 5 bases, and 13 bases lay in between. The DNA for the CDR3 is TGTGCCAGCAGTTACTCGACGGGGGCGGGGTATGGCTACACCTTC. Amino acid sequence: CASSYSTGAGYGYTF.

V is TRBV12-5 and J is TRBJ2-1; D gene uncertain. V was cut by 7 bases and J by 5 bases, with 12 bases left in between. CDR3 length: 13 residues. CDR1 and CDR2 (germline): LGHNT, FRNRAP. The CDR3: CASAPFADNEQFF. In nucleotides, the CDR3 is TGTGCTAGTGCCCCTTTCGCGGACAATGAGCAGTTCTTC.

This chain connects TRBV7-3 to TRBJ2-1; no clear D. CDR3 length: 12 amino acids. V lost 2 bases and J 7 bases, leaving 6 bases between the germline ends. Per germline, CDR1 SGHTA and CDR2 FQGTGA. CDR3 DNA: TGTGCCAGCAGCTTACAAGCAAATGAGCAGTTCTTC. Translated: CASSLQANEQFF. The full variable domain, completed using reference TRBV7-3 and TRBJ2-1, is GAGVSQTPSNKVTEKGKYVELRCDPISGHTALYWYRQSLGQGPEFLIYFQGTGAADDSGLPNDRFFAVRPEGSVSTLKIQRTERGDSAVYLCASSLQANEQFFGPGTRLTVL.

The V call is TRBV4-1, the J call TRBJ1-4; the D gene is possibly TRBD1 (5 bases). The CDR3 length is 15 residues. The V and J ends lost 7 bases and 4 bases respectively, with 16 bases between them. The germline V gene encodes CDR1 MGHRA and CDR2 YSYEKL. CDR3 amino acids: CASKIIGESNEKLFF. CDR3 nucleotide sequence: TGCGCCAGCAAGATAATAGGGGAAAGTAATGAAAAACTGTTTTTT.

In this sample, this clone turned up once. The chain combines TRBV4-1 with TRBJ2-5; unclear D gene. The CDR3 has 14 amino acids. Trimming left V 1 base short and J 4 bases short, with 10 bases between. Per the germline V gene, CDR1 is MGHRA and CDR2 is YSYEKL. The CDR3 here is CASSQALAPETQYF. CDR3 nucleotides: TGCGCCAGCAGCCAAGCGTTAGCTCCAGAGACCCAGTACTTC.

A word on this clone: The same CDR3 can be traced to other DNA sequences in this sample. The chain uses TRBV9 and TRBJ1-3; D is unresolved. Germline values: CDR1 SGDLS, CDR2 YYNGEE. CDR3 length equals 15 residues. V gave up 0 bases and J gave up 0 bases, with 7 bases separating them. The CDR3 spells CASSVVGSSGNTIYF. The CDR3 nucleotides are TGTGCCAGCAGCGTAGTGGGCAGCTCTGGAAACACCATATATTTT.

V usage is TRBV19 and J usage is TRBJ1-3; no firm D call. Trimming cost V 8 bases and J 7 bases, with 15 bases left between them. The length of the CDR3 is 13 residues. CDR1 is LNHDA and CDR2 is SQIVND in the germline V gene (reference sequence). The CDR3 DNA reads TGTGCCAGTGCCGAAACATCGGGGAACACCATATATTTT. Translated: CASAETSGNTIYF.

This clone was recorded only once. The chain has TRBV5-6 and TRBJ1-2; the match to TRBD1 covers 9 bases. The V gene end was trimmed by 5 bases and the J gene end by 8 bases; junction bases not matched to a gene: 13. The germline CDR1 and CDR2 sequences are SGHDT and YYEEEE. The CDR3 length is 15 residues. This CDR3 reads CASRVVTGTGLGYTF. In DNA, the CDR3 is TGTGCCAGCAGGGTCGTGACCGGGACAGGGCTCGGCTACACCTTC.

This chain uses TRBV10-3 with TRBJ2-7; 12 bases fit TRBD2. The germline V gene has CDR1 ENHRY and CDR2 SYGVKD. The V and J ends lost 4 bases and 4 bases, in that order; junction bases with no gene match: 5. The CDR3 consists of 15 residues. The CDR3 is CAISGASGRAYEQYF. The DNA of the CDR3 is TGTGCCATCAGTGGCGCTAGCGGGAGGGCTTACGAGCAGTACTTC.

The V and J genes are TRBV5-4 and TRBJ1-2; D perhaps matches TRBD1 (5 bases). Trimming stripped 6 bases from V and 8 bases from J, with 26 bases between. From germline, CDR1 is SGHNT and CDR2 YYREEE (reference sequence). This CDR3 is 16 amino acids long. The CDR3: CASTPGVQRGAQGYTF. The CDR3 DNA reads as TGTGCCAGCACCCCTGGGGTACAGCGAGGGGCTCAGGGCTACACCTTC.

The chain recombines TRBV2 with TRBJ2-1; D is perhaps TRBD2 (5 bases). The CDR3 totals 15 residues. The V gene's germline CDR1 is SNHLY and CDR2 FYNNEI. V was shortened by 1 base and J by 8 bases, with 15 bases between the two germline ends. The CDR3 bases are TGTGCCAGCAGTGAAGAGCCCCCTAGCCTCGATGAGCAGTTCTTC. Translated, it gives CASSEEPPSLDEQFF.

The V call is TRBV6-5, the J call TRBJ2-7; D possibly corresponds to TRBD1 (5 bases). The CDR3 sequence is 14 residues long. In germline, CDR1 is MNHEY, CDR2 SVGAGI. Trimming pared 4 bases from V and 4 bases from J, leaving 14 bases between. CDR3 nucleotide sequence: TGTGCCAGCAGTTGGCCACAGGTAAAGTACGAGCAGTACTTC. Translating gives CASSWPQVKYEQYF.

Here the CDR3 DNA reads TGTGCCAGCAGTTTACAGAACAATCAGCCCCAGCATTTT. It encodes CASSLQNNQPQHF. The gene calls are TRBV28 and TRBJ1-5; unclear D gene. CDR1 is MDHEN and CDR2 is SYDVKM in the germline V gene. The V gene lost 2 bases and the J gene lost 3 bases, with 5 bases spanning the gap. This CDR3 is built from 13 residues.

The V call is TRBV28, the J call TRBJ2-6; 8 bases agree with TRBD1. The trim removed 3 bases at V and 4 bases at J, leaving 2 bases unmatched. This CDR3 comprises 15 residues. Germline V gene sequence: CDR1 MDHEN, CDR2 SYDVKM. CDR3 amino acids: CASSLGDRGANVLTF. The CDR3 nucleotides read TGTGCCAGCAGTTTGGGGGACAGGGGGGCCAACGTCCTGACTTTC.

To note about this clone: The sample has other DNA sequences that encode this CDR3 too. The V call is TRBV7-2, the J call TRBJ2-5, with unresolved D. Trimming took off 1 base at V and 1 base at J, with 7 bases between the two ends. Germline V gene data show CDR1 as SGHTA and CDR2 as FQGNSA. This CDR3 is 14 amino acids long. The CDR3 sequence is CASSLGGGQETQYF. The DNA of the CDR3 is TGTGCCAGCAGCTTAGGGGGTGGCCAAGAGACCCAGTACTTC.

CDR3 sequence: CASLQYNEQFF. DNA for the CDR3: TGTGCCAGCCTACAGTACAATGAGCAGTTCTTC. V usage is TRBV6-6 and J usage is TRBJ2-1; the D is unclear. Germline CDR1 reads MNHNY; CDR2 reads SVGAGI (reference sequence). The CDR3 is 11 residues long. V gave up 8 bases and J gave up 4 bases, with 6 bases separating them.

The chain links TRBV7-9 to TRBJ2-7; D gene unclear. V was trimmed by 3 bases and J by 5 bases, leaving 17 bases between them. The V gene's germline CDR1 is SEHNR and CDR2 FQNEAQ (reference sequence). The CDR3 has 15 residues. The CDR3 is CASSFGRRPSDEQYF. The CDR3 nucleotides read TGTGCCAGCAGCTTCGGTCGAAGGCCCAGCGACGAGCAGTACTTC. The entire variable domain, with the rest obtained from reference TRBV7-9 and TRBJ2-7, is as follows: DTGVSQNPRHKITKRGQNVTFRCDPISEHNRLYWYRQTLGQGPEFLTYFQNEAQLEKSRLLSDRFSAERPKGSFSTLEIQRTEQGDSAMYLCASSFGRRPSDEQYFGPGTRLTVT.